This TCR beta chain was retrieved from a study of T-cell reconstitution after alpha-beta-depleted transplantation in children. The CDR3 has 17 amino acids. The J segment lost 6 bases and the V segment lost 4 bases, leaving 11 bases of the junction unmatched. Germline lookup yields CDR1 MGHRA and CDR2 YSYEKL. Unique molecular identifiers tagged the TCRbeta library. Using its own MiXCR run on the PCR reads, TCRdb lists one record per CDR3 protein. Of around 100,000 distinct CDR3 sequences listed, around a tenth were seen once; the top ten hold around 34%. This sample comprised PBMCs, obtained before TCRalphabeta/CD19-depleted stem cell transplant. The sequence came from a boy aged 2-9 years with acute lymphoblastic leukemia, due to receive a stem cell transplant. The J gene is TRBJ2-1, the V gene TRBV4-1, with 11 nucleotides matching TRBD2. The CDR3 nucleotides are TGCGCCAGCAGCCGCGGGGGACTAGCGGTATTAGGCAATGAGCAGTTCTTC. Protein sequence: CASSRGGLAVLGNEQFF.